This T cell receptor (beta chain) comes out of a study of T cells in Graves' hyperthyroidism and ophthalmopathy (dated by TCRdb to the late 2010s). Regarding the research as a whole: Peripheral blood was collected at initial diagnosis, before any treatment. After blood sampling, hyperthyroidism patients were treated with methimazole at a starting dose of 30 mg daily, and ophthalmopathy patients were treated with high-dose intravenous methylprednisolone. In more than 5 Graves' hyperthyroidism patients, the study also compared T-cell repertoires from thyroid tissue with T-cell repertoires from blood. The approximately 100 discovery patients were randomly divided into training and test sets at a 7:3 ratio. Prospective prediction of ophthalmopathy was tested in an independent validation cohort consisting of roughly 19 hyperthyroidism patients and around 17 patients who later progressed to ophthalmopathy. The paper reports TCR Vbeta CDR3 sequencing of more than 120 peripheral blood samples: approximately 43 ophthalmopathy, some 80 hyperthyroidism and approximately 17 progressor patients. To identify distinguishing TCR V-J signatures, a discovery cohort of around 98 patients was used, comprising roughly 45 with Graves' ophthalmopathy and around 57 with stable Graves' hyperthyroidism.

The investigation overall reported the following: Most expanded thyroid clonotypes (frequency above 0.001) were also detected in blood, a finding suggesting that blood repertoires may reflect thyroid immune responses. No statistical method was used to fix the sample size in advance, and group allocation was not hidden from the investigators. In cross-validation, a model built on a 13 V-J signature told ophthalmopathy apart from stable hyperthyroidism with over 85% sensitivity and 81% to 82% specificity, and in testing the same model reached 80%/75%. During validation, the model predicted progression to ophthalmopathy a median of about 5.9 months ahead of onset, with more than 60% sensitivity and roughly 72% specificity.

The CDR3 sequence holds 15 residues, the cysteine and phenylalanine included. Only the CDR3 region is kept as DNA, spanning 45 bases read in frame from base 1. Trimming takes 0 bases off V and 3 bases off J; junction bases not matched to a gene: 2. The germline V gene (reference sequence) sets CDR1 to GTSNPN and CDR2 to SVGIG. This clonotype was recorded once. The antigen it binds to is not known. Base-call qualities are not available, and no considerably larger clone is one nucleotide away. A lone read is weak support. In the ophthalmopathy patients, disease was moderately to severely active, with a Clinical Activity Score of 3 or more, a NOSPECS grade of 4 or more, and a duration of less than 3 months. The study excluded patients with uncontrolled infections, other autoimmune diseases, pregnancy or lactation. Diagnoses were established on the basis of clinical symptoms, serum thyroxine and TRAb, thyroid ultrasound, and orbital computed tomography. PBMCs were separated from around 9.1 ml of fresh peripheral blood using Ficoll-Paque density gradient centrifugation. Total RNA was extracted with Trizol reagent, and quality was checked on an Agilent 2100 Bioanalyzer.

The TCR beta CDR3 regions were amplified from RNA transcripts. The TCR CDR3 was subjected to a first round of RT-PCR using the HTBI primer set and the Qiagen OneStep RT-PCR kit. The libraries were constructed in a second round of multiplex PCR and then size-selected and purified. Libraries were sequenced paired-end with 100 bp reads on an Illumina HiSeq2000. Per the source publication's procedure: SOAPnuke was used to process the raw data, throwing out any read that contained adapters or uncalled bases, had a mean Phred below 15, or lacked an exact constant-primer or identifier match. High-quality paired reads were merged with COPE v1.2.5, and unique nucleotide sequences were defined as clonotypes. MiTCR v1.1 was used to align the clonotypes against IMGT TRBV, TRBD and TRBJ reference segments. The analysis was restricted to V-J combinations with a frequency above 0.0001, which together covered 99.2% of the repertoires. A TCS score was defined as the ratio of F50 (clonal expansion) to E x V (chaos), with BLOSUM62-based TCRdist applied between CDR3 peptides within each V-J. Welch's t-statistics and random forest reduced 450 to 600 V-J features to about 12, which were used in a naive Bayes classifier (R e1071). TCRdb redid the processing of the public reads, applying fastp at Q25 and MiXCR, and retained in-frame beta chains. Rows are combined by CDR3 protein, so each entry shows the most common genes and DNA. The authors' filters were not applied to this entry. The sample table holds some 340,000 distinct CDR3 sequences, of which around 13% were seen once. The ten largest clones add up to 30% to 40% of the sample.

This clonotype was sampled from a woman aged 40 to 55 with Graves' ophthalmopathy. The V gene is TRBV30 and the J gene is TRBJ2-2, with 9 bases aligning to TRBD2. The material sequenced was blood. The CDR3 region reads CAWSVSGSDTGELFF. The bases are TGTGCCTGGAGTGTTAGCGGGAGTGACACCGGGGAGCTGTTTTTT. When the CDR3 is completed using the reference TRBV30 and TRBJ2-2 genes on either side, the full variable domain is SQTIHQWPATLVQPVGSPLSLECTVEGTSNPNLYWYRQAAGRGLQLLFYSVGIGQISSEVPQNLSASRPQDRQFILSSKKLLLSDSGFYLCAWSVSGSDTGELFFGEGSRLTVL.